The 22 T cell receptor beta chains in this list originate from one sample, sequenced in a study of blood T cell repertoires in COVID-19. TCRdb keeps only in-frame clones here, not all; method: immunoSEQ multiplex PCR. The sample consists of about 150,000 clones, 80% of them appearing once. Sequenced: peripheral blood. The receptors were gathered from a woman in her fifties or sixties with acute or convalescent COVID-19.

The chain joins TRBV19 to TRBJ2-4; 8 bases line up with TRBD1. J gave up 5 bases and V 5 bases, and 8 bases lay outside the gene matches. The CDR3 runs 15 residues. Germline CDR1 reads LNHDA; CDR2 reads SQIVND (reference sequence). CDR3 coding DNA: TGTGCCAGTAGTCTAACAGGGGGTTGGGAAAACATTCAGTACTTC. Translating it yields CASSLTGGWENIQYF.

Only a few counts were recorded for this clone. J is TRBJ2-5 and V is TRBV27, with a weak D call TRBD1 (5 bases). The V gene lost 3 bases and the J gene lost 10 bases, with 12 bases spanning the gap. Germline CDR1 reads MNHEY; CDR2 reads SMNVEV (reference sequence). The CDR3 length is 12 residues. DNA of the CDR3: TGTGCCAGCAGTTTTGGGCAGGGCGACCAGTACTTC. Protein product: CASSFGQGDQYF.

This rearrangement joins TRBV16 to TRBJ1-3, with 9 bases aligning to TRBD1. With V trimmed by 2 bases and J by 8 bases, 4 bases remained unmatched. This CDR3 contains 14 residues. CDR1 and CDR2 (germline): KGHSY, FQNENV. The CDR3 DNA sequence: TGTGCCAGCAGCCAACCGGGACAGGGACACACCATATATTTT. Its translation is CASSQPGQGHTIYF.

The V call is TRBV6-5, the J call TRBJ1-6; TRBD1 aligns across 10 bases. Germline CDR1 reads MNHEY; CDR2 reads SVGAGI. CDR3 size: 15 residues. V dropped 6 bases and J dropped 7; count of bases not matched to a gene: 6. The CDR3 DNA is TGTGCCAGCAGGGGACTGGGACAGGGGAATTCACCCCTCCACTTT. Amino acids: CASRGLGQGNSPLHF.

The chain combines TRBV6-1 with TRBJ1-1, with unresolved D. Per germline, CDR1 MNHNS and CDR2 SASEGT. V lost 5 bases to trimming and J lost 3 bases, with 16 bases between them. This CDR3 has 15 residues. The chain's CDR3 is CASSSSLGRHTEAFF. CDR3 bases: TGTGCCAGCAGTTCATCACTTGGGAGGCACACTGAAGCTTTCTTT.

In regard to this clone: Mismatch with germline at one junction end may stem from a read error. The rearrangement uses TRBV10-3 and TRBJ2-2, with 7 bases fitting TRBD1. The germline gives CDR1 ENHRY, CDR2 SYGVKD. The CDR3 covers 13 residues. CDR3 nucleotides: TGTGCCACCCCAGGGGGACGACACCGGGGAGCTGTTTTT. Its translation is CATPGGRHRGAVF.

This clone was picked up one time. The chain has TRBV29-1 and TRBJ1-4; 7 bases match TRBD1. V dropped 6 bases and J dropped 8; count of bases not matched to a gene: 12. The germline gives CDR1 SQVTM, CDR2 ANQGSEA. This CDR3 has 14 amino acids. CDR3 DNA: TGCAGCGTATTAAGGGGGCTACCCGAGGAAAAACTGTTTTTT. This encodes CSVLRGLPEEKLFF.

The rearrangement joins TRBV5-4 to TRBJ2-7, with TRBD2 matching 9 bases. The length of the CDR3 is 14 residues. Germline V gene sequence: CDR1 SGHNT, CDR2 YYREEE (reference sequence). With V trimmed by 4 bases and J by 2 bases, 4 bases remained unmatched. CDR3 sequence (DNA): TGTGCCAGCAGCCGTAGCGGGGGCCCCTACGAGCAGTACTTC. Translation gives CASSRSGGPYEQYF.

Of note for this clone: Different DNA sequences within this sample yield the same CDR3. The CDR3 reads CASSYSGGNQPQHF. CDR3 bases: TGTGCCAGCAGTTACTCGGGGGGGAATCAGCCCCAGCATTTT. This chain joins TRBV6-2 or TRBV6-3 and TRBJ1-5, with D tentatively TRBD1 (5 bases). Trimming cost V 0 bases and J 4 bases, with 7 bases left between them. Germline CDR1 is MNHEY and CDR2 is SVGEGT. The CDR3 is 14 amino acids.

V is TRBV7-3 and J is TRBJ2-5; the D is unclear. The ends were cut back, 2 bases at V and 0 bases at J, with 7 bases in the middle. There are 14 residues in the CDR3. Per germline, CDR1 SGHTA and CDR2 FQGTGA. CDR3 region: CASSLGQHQETQYF. CDR3 coding DNA: TGTGCCAGCAGCTTAGGGCAGCACCAAGAGACCCAGTACTTC.

J is TRBJ1-6 and V is TRBV4-2; 9 nucleotides line up with TRBD1. Germline V gives CDR1 LGHNA, CDR2 YNFKEQ. The CDR3 totals 16 residues. V trimming: 0 bases; J trimming: 9 bases; junction bases outside the gene matches: 6. The CDR3 DNA follows: TGTGCCAGCAGCCAAGACCCACAGGGGGCATTTTCACCCCTCCACTTT. Residues: CASSQDPQGAFSPLHF.

The chain couples TRBV6-6 to TRBJ1-1; D remains unclear. The CDR3 is made up of 12 amino acids. Between the trimmed V and J ends, which lost 4 bases and 4 bases, there was a span of 7 bases. CDR1 and CDR2 from the germline V gene are MNHNY and SVGAGI (reference sequence). In nucleotides, the CDR3 is TGTGCCAGCAGTTTAACTGGCACTGAAGCTTTCTTT. Protein: CASSLTGTEAFF.

This clone was seen just once. The chain joins TRBV30 to TRBJ2-1, with 7 bases aligning to TRBD2. Unmatched junction bases numbered 7, after V lost 5 bases and J lost 3 bases. This CDR3 spans 14 amino acids. Per the germline V gene, CDR1 is GTSNPN and CDR2 is SVGIG (reference sequence). For the CDR3, the DNA is TGTGCCTGGGAAGGGCTAGCGGACTACAATGAGCAGTTCTTC. Encoded protein: CAWEGLADYNEQFF. The variable domain in full, with the rest retrieved from reference TRBV30 and TRBJ2-1, is SQTIHQWPATLVQPVGSPLSLECTVEGTSNPNLYWYRQAAGRGLQLLFYSVGIGQISSEVPQNLSASRPQDRQFILSSKKLLLSDSGFYLCAWEGLADYNEQFFGPGTRLTVL.

In its sample, this clone was seen a few times. This rearrangement joins TRBV3-1 (or the pseudogene TRBV3-2) to TRBJ2-7, with D perhaps TRBD2 (6 bases). This CDR3 has 15 residues. Looked up from germline, CDR1 is LGHDT and CDR2 is YNNKEL (reference sequence). The V and J ends lost 0 bases and 2 bases respectively, with 11 bases between them. CDR3 loop: CASSQDGWGAYEQYF. In nucleotides, the CDR3 is TGTGCCAGCAGCCAAGATGGGTGGGGGGCCTACGAGCAGTACTTC.

Here the CDR3 DNA reads TGTGCCAGCAGTGGTCAAGGACAGGGCCCCAATCAGCCCCAGCATTTT. Its translation: CASSGQGQGPNQPQHF. This chain connects TRBV27 to TRBJ1-5; 8 bases map to TRBD1. Germline CDR1 and CDR2: MNHEY and SMNVEV (reference sequence). CDR3 length equals 16 residues. Trimming removed 5 bases from V and 3 bases from J; junction bases left unmatched: 9.

The V call is TRBV6-5, the J call TRBJ2-7; D is ambiguous. V was clipped by 6 bases and J by 5 bases, with 8 bases between them. Germline assignment: CDR1 MNHEY and CDR2 SVGAGI. The CDR3 is 11 amino acids. As DNA, the CDR3 is TGTGCCAGCAGGTGGGCGCACGAGCAGTACTTC. Its translation: CASRWAHEQYF.

This chain links TRBV30 with TRBJ1-3; D is ambiguous. In germline, CDR1 is GTSNPN, CDR2 SVGIG (reference sequence). The germline V and J ends were trimmed by 0 bases and 0 bases, with 3 bases remaining between them. This CDR3 comprises 13 residues. The CDR3: CAWSVASGNTIYF. CDR3 nucleotides: TGTGCCTGGAGTGTGGCCTCTGGAAACACCATATATTTT.

The J gene is TRBJ2-3, the V gene TRBV2; D is ambiguous. Germline CDR1 SNHLY, CDR2 FYNNEI. Trimming pared 5 bases from V and 2 bases from J, leaving 11 bases between. CDR3 length: 14 residues. The CDR3 DNA follows: TGTGCCAGCAGTTTAGAGGCCTACACAGATACGCAGTATTTT. Protein: CASSLEAYTDTQYF.

The rearrangement links TRBV4-2 to TRBJ1-2; TRBD1 aligns across 10 bases. Losses at the gene ends were 8 bases for V and 3 bases for J; bases not matched to a gene: 6. Per the germline V gene, CDR1 is LGHNA and CDR2 is YNFKEQ. This CDR3 contains 14 residues. The CDR3 DNA is TGTGCCAGCCGCCGACAGGGGGCTTACTATGGCTACACCTTC. It translates to CASRRQGAYYGYTF.

J is TRBJ1-6 and V is TRBV9, with 8 positions matching TRBD1. The CDR3 is 13 amino acids. Germline assignment: CDR1 SGDLS and CDR2 YYNGEE. V shed 3 bases, J shed 7 bases, and the junction held 0 bases outside the gene matches. The CDR3 coding sequence is TGTGCCAGCAGCGGACAGGGGAATTCACCCCTCCACTTT. Its translation: CASSGQGNSPLHF.

Only a few counts were recorded for this clone. V gene TRBV7-2 combines with J gene TRBJ2-1, with D unresolved. Trimming shortened V by 5 bases and J by 5 bases, and 4 bases separated the two germline ends. Germline CDR1 and CDR2: SGHTA and FQGNSA. CDR3 length: 11 amino acids. The CDR3 loop reads CASSLHNEQFF. The CDR3 DNA sequence: TGTGCCAGCAGCCTCCACAATGAGCAGTTCTTC.

The chain has TRBV5-6 and TRBJ2-2; D unclear. Trimming removed 4 bases from V and 6 bases from J, with 13 bases in between. The CDR3 sequence is 14 residues long. Germline V CDR1 and CDR2: SGHDT, YYEEEE. CDR3 sequence reads: CASSGAVGSGELFF. CDR3 coding DNA: TGTGCCAGCAGCGGCGCAGTGGGCTCCGGGGAGCTGTTTTTT.